The present T cell receptor (beta chain) was sequenced within a study of cytotoxic CD8 clonotypes in ibrutinib-treated CLL. TCRdb's table, derived via immunoSEQ multiplex PCR, lists solely in-frame clones and lacks some. The table includes about 130,000 clones, around 76% detected once. The V end was cut by 5 bases, the J end by 4 bases, with 12 bases between. The CDR3 is made up of 14 amino acids. Germline CDR1 reads SGHTA; CDR2 reads FQGTGA. The TCR was taken from a human donor with chronic lymphocytic leukemia. Here the sequenced sample was PBMCs, taken after 24 months of ibrutinib treatment. The genes are TRBV7-3 and TRBJ1-3; D uncertain. This CDR3 reads CASSSGVAGNTIYF. The CDR3 nucleotides are TGTGCCAGCAGCAGCGGGGTGGCGGGAAACACCATATATTTT.